The T cell receptor beta chain under discussion was sequenced for a study of vaccination effects on CD4 cells after COVID-19. Turning to the study itself: Participants each got two BNT162b2 or mRNA-1273 vaccine doses.

Worth noting for this clone: Its antigen is not identified.

The table came from immunoSEQ multiplex PCR; TCRdb's copy has only in-frame clones and leaves some out. The sample includes 40,000 or so clones, around 80% of them seen just once. Looked up from germline, CDR1 is LNHDA and CDR2 is SQIVND (reference sequence). V was clipped by 3 bases and J by 5 bases, with 10 bases between them. The length of the CDR3 is 13 residues. Following culture for about 11 days, CD4+ T cells were isolated. This TCR derives from a human donor who received a COVID-19 vaccine. This specimen consisted of CD4+ T cells from PBMCs cultured without peptide, obtained before COVID-19 vaccination. This chain links TRBV19 with TRBJ2-5; D unclear. Here the CDR3 DNA reads TGTGCCAGTAGTATCGCCCCCCCCGAGACCCAGTACTTC. The encoded protein is CASSIAPPETQYF.